This T cell receptor (beta chain) comes out of a study of CD8+CD57+ T cells in acquired aplastic anemia. Study results and limitations: It was found that twenty-nine CD8+ CDR3 sequences were shared between patients and controls.

Germline loops: CDR1 LNHDA, CDR2 SQIVND (reference sequence). V dropped 5 bases and J dropped 6 bases, with 13 bases sitting between them. The CDR3 runs to 13 residues. In this sample, this clonotype turned up many times. Its antigen remains unknown. TCR beta VDJ and CDR3 profiles were obtained from a genomic DNA template. TCRdb analysed the reads with MiXCR anew, one entry per CDR3 protein. In the table there are fewer than 70,000 distinct CDR3 sequences, around 50% of which are singletons. This receptor was identified in a human donor in good health, serving as a control. The sequenced sample was sorted CD4+, CD8+, or CD8+CD57+ T cells (not recorded which) from PBMCs. The rearrangement uses TRBV19 and TRBJ1-1; perhaps TRBD1 as D (5 bases). The CDR3 DNA reads TGTGCCAGTAGTCCCCCGGGGCGCGCTGAAGCTTTCTTT. This translates into CASSPPGRAEAFF.